Listed below are T cell receptor beta chains from one sample, sequenced in a study of T cell responses to AZD1222 COVID-19 vaccine. TCRdb keeps only in-frame clones here, not all; method: immunoSEQ multiplex PCR. In the table there are about 140,000 clones, about 92% of which are singletons. The starting material was peripheral blood, obtained 28 days after the second AZD1222 dose. These receptor sequences come from an adult who received the AZD1222 COVID-19 vaccine. Both conserved end residues are part of each CDR3. D genes are given only for firm matches. Clone size is shown for a subset of rows, as once, few, many or a class of expanded clone.

v_gene,j_gene,d_gene,abundance,CDR3aa,CDR3nt
TRBV11-2,TRBJ1-3,TRBD1,NA,CASSFVGQGVGNTIYF,TGTGCCAGCAGCTTTGTCGGACAGGGGGTCGGAAACACCATATATTTT
TRBV19,TRBJ2-5,TRBD2,NA,CASSIGWTSGQETQYF,TGTGCCAGTAGTATAGGTTGGACTAGCGGCCAAGAGACCCAGTACTTC
TRBV3-1/TRBV3-2,TRBJ1-1,NA,NA,CASSQGGAGAAFF,TGTGCCAGCAGCCAAGGAGGGGCGGGGGCGGCTTTCTTT
TRBV4-3,TRBJ2-3,NA,NA,CASSQEGQAGDTQYF,TGCGCCAGCAGCCAAGAAGGCCAGGCTGGAGATACGCAGTATTTT
TRBV24-1,TRBJ2-1,NA,NA,CATSDPSEGQFF,TGTGCCACCAGTGACCCCTCAGAGGGGCAGTTCTTC
TRBV28,TRBJ2-1,NA,once,CASRSPAGYNEQFF,TGTGCCAGCAGGTCCCCCGCGGGGTACAATGAGCAGTTCTTC
TRBV11-2,TRBJ1-3,NA,NA,CASSLAALGNTIYF,TGTGCCAGCAGCTTAGCTGCTCTTGGAAACACCATATATTTT
TRBV10-3,TRBJ2-7,TRBD1,NA,CAITRTGGPYEQYF,TGTGCCATCACCCGGACAGGGGGCCCCTACGAGCAGTACTTC
TRBV28,TRBJ1-5,TRBD1,NA,CASWTGDQPQHF,TGTGCCAGCTGGACAGGTGATCAGCCCCAGCATTTT
TRBV7-2,TRBJ1-2,TRBD1,NA,CASSPVQGAHNYGYTF,TGTGCCAGCAGCCCAGTGCAGGGGGCGCACAACTATGGCTACACCTTC
TRBV5-4,TRBJ2-5,NA,NA,CASSLRRASQETQYF,TGTGCCAGCAGCTTACGGAGGGCCAGTCAAGAGACCCAGTACTTC
TRBV18,TRBJ1-2,TRBD1,NA,CASSPTGDNNYGYTF,TGTGCCAGCTCACCAACAGGGGACAATAACTATGGCTACACCTTC
TRBV5-1,TRBJ1-1,TRBD1,NA,CASSRRPGTGRGTEAFF,TGCGCCAGCAGCCGGCGTCCCGGGACAGGGAGGGGCACTGAAGCTTTCTTT
TRBV3-1/TRBV3-2,TRBJ1-5,TRBD1,NA,CASSQDPGTGSNQPQHF,TGTGCCAGCAGCCAAGATCCCGGGACAGGGAGCAATCAGCCCCAGCATTTT
TRBV5-6,TRBJ2-7,NA,NA,CASSSGQYEQYF,TGTGCCAGCAGCTCCGGACAGTACGAGCAGTACTTC
TRBV7-9,TRBJ1-5,NA,NA,CASSLKTSNQPQHF,TGTGCCAGCAGCTTAAAAACTTCTAATCAGCCCCAGCATTTT
TRBV4-2,TRBJ2-5,NA,NA,CASSQGGRQETQYF,TGTGCCAGCAGCCAAGGGGGCAGGCAAGAGACCCAGTACTTC
TRBV4-3,TRBJ1-2,TRBD1,NA,CASSPSLGQGGGYGYTF,TGCGCCAGCAGCCCTTCGTTGGGACAGGGTGGTGGCTATGGCTACACCTTC
TRBV7-8,TRBJ2-6,NA,NA,CASSPRSSGANVLTF,TGTGCCAGCAGCCCACGAAGCTCTGGGGCCAACGTCCTGACTTTC
TRBV7-8,TRBJ2-7,TRBD2,NA,CASSWRHSTWGLAGGSSYEQYF,TGTGCCAGCAGCTGGCGACACTCTACATGGGGACTAGCGGGAGGGAGCTCCTACGAGCAGTACTTC
TRBV7-8,TRBJ1-1,TRBD1,few,CASSQNRGQTEAFF,TGTGCCAGCAGCCAAAACAGGGGGCAGACTGAAGCTTTCTTT
TRBV7-2,TRBJ1-2,NA,once,CASSFSYRVWNGYTF,TGTGCCAGCAGCTTTTCCTACAGAGTCTGGAACGGCTACACCTTC
TRBV6-5,TRBJ2-2,TRBD2,NA,CASRLANRGGELFF,TGTGCCAGCCGACTAGCGAATAGGGGCGGGGAGCTGTTTTTT
TRBV7-9,TRBJ2-2,NA,NA,CASSLGGSNTGELFF,TGTGCCAGCAGCTTAGGGGGATCAAACACCGGGGAGCTGTTTTTT
TRBV28,TRBJ2-7,NA,once,CASSFGQGWSYEQYF,TGTGCCAGCAGTTTTGGCCAGGGGTGGTCCTACGAGCAGTACTTC
TRBV5-1,TRBJ2-5,TRBD2,NA,CASSSLAGVETQYF,TGCGCCAGCAGCTCACTAGCGGGAGTGGAGACCCAGTACTTC
TRBV28,TRBJ1-6,NA,NA,CASSAWSFTIGSPLHF,TGTGCCAGCAGTGCCTGGTCTTTTACTATAGGTTCACCCCTCCACTTT
TRBV4-2,TRBJ2-1,NA,NA,CASSPGASRNNEQFF,TGTGCCAGCAGCCCAGGGGCTAGCAGGAACAATGAGCAGTTCTTC
TRBV27,TRBJ1-4,NA,NA,CASSRGVRGWGEKLFF,TGTGCCAGCAGTCGGGGCGTACGGGGGTGGGGTGAAAAACTGTTTTTT
TRBV19,TRBJ1-1,NA,NA,CASSIKDLRREAFF,TGTGCCAGTAGTATAAAAGATCTCCGCAGGGAAGCTTTCTTT
TRBV5-1,TRBJ1-1,NA,once,CASSFGLNTEAFF,TGCGCCAGCAGCTTTGGCCTGAACACTGAAGCTTTCTTT
TRBV9,TRBJ1-1,NA,NA,CASSSGRGTEAFF,TGTGCCAGCAGCTCTGGGCGGGGGACTGAAGCTTTCTTT
TRBV4-1,TRBJ2-1,TRBD1,NA,CASSHGSLGQGSSSYNEQFF,TGCGCCAGCAGCCACGGTTCTCTCGGACAGGGGTCGAGCTCCTACAATGAGCAGTTCTTC
TRBV18,TRBJ1-3,TRBD1,NA,CASSPTGGSGNTIYF,TGTGCCAGCTCACCAACAGGGGGCTCCGGAAACACCATATATTTT
TRBV2,TRBJ2-5,NA,NA,CASSGRAQDPYF,TGTGCCAGCAGTGGTCGGGCGCAGGACCCGTACTTC
TRBV6-2/TRBV6-3,TRBJ2-5,TRBD1,NA,CASSRQGQETQYF,TGTGCCAGCAGTAGACAGGGCCAAGAGACCCAGTACTTC
TRBV9,TRBJ1-4,NA,NA,CASSRGRTTNEKLFF,TGTGCCAGCAGCAGAGGGAGGACAACTAATGAAAAACTGTTTTTT
TRBV7-2,TRBJ2-1,TRBD2,NA,CASSLWFSSGRTEQFF,TGTGCCAGCAGCTTATGGTTTTCTAGCGGGAGAACTGAGCAGTTCTTC
TRBV20-1,TRBJ1-2,NA,NA,CSAAPRVDYTF,TGCAGTGCTGCACCGAGGGTTGACTACACCTTC
TRBV6-5,TRBJ2-5,NA,once,CASWRTGQETQYF,TGTGCCAGCTGGCGGACCGGTCAAGAGACCCAGTACTTC
TRBV4-2,TRBJ2-7,TRBD1,medium-sized,CASSQIPGQGAGEQYF,TGTGCCAGCAGCCAGATCCCGGGACAGGGGGCTGGGGAGCAGTACTTC
TRBV6-2/TRBV6-3,TRBJ1-2,NA,NA,CASSYGNIGMGYTF,TGTGCCAGCAGTTACGGCAACATAGGGATGGGCTACACCTTC
TRBV10-3,TRBJ1-1,TRBD1,NA,CAISERDRWNTEAFF,TGTGCCATCAGTGAGAGGGACAGGTGGAACACTGAAGCTTTCTTT
TRBV6-1,TRBJ1-5,NA,once,CASSEDGGRDNQPQHF,TGTGCCAGCAGTGAAGATGGGGGCAGGGACAATCAGCCCCAGCATTTT
TRBV11-2,TRBJ1-2,NA,once,CASRSSPGDGYTF,TGTGCCAGCAGATCCTCCCCGGGAGATGGCTACACCTTC
TRBV15,TRBJ1-5,NA,once,CATSSQGTGNQPQHF,TGTGCCACCAGCAGCCAGGGTACGGGCAATCAGCCCCAGCATTTT
TRBV19,TRBJ1-1,NA,NA,CASSIGQIEAFF,TGTGCCAGTAGTATAGGGCAGATTGAAGCTTTCTTT
TRBV6-6,TRBJ2-6,NA,NA,CASSPLRAASGANVLTF,TGTGCCAGCAGTCCCCTTAGAGCCGCCTCTGGGGCCAACGTCCTGACTTTC
TRBV27,TRBJ2-1,NA,NA,CASSLGRGNYNEQFF,TGTGCCAGCAGTTTAGGCCGAGGGAACTACAATGAGCAGTTCTTC
TRBV9,TRBJ2-7,NA,once,CASSLDPSPLYEQYF,TGTGCCAGCAGCTTAGACCCTTCTCCACTCTACGAGCAGTACTTC
TRBV5-5,TRBJ2-6,NA,NA,CASSLGGAGANVLTF,TGTGCCAGCAGCTTGGGCGGGGCTGGGGCCAACGTCCTGACTTTC
TRBV28,TRBJ1-2,NA,NA,CASNDRRFVAF,TGTGCCAGCAACGACAGGAGATTTGTGGCCTTC
TRBV6-5,TRBJ2-7,NA,NA,CASSSIAYEQYF,TGTGCCAGCAGTAGTATAGCCTACGAGCAGTACTTC
TRBV28,TRBJ2-7,TRBD2,once,CASSLSISGSLYEQYF,TGTGCCAGCAGTTTATCCATTAGCGGGAGCCTCTACGAGCAGTACTTC
TRBV7-9,TRBJ1-1,NA,NA,CASLHGNTEAFF,TGTGCCAGCTTGCATGGGAACACTGAAGCTTTCTTT
TRBV2,TRBJ2-5,NA,NA,CASTRVAEETQYF,TGTGCCAGCACGCGGGTAGCAGAAGAGACCCAGTACTTC
TRBV29-1,TRBJ2-1,TRBD2,NA,CSVEMRQGRTSGAYNEQFF,TGCAGCGTTGAGATGAGACAGGGGAGGACTAGCGGTGCCTACAATGAGCAGTTCTTC
TRBV10-3,TRBJ2-7,TRBD1,NA,CAISDLPGTQGDEQYF,TGTGCCATCAGTGACTTACCCGGGACCCAGGGGGACGAGCAGTACTTC
TRBV19,TRBJ1-5,TRBD1,NA,CASSIVAGQGNQPQHF,TGTGCCAGTAGTATAGTAGCTGGACAGGGTAATCAGCCCCAGCATTTT